Listed here are 24 T cell receptor beta chains from one sample, sequenced in a study of CXCR3-negative and CXCR3-positive naive CD8 T cells. UMI-labeled 5' RACE yielded the TRB cDNA libraries. One entry per CDR3 protein, without DNA, is what TCRdb gives after re-calling the 5' RACE reads. The listing records roughly 8,000 distinct CDR3 sequences. Sequenced: naive CXCR3- CD8+ T cells from blood. The subset here: CD45RO-CCR7+CD27+CD95- naive CD8+ T cells lacking CXCR3 (TNR3-). These receptors came from a human donor in good health. Some clones in this sample may be carry-over from other donors' samples.

This clonotype is called medium-sized based on its frequency. This chain links TRBV19 with TRBJ2-2; the D gene TCRdb calls, TRBD2, cannot be checked with no DNA. The CDR3 spans 15 residues. The V gene's germline CDR1 is LNHDA and CDR2 SQIVND (reference sequence). The CDR3 sequence is CASSELAGHTGELFF.

This clonotype ranks as medium-sized (0.01 to 0.1%) in terms of frequency. This sequence joins TRBV19 and TRBJ1-5. CDR1 and CDR2 (germline): LNHDA, SQIVND (reference sequence). The CDR3 contains 15 residues. The CDR3 spells CASRVAFGSNQPQHF. The variable domain in full, with the rest retrieved from reference TRBV19 and TRBJ1-5, is DGGITQSPKYLFRKEGQNVTLSCEQNLNHDAMYWYRQDPGQGLRLIYYSQIVNDFQKGDIAEGYSVSREKKESFPLTVTSAQKNPTAFYLCASRVAFGSNQPQHFGDGTRLSIL.

This chain links TRBV7-3 with TRBJ1-2. Germline values: CDR1 SGHTA, CDR2 FQGTGA. The CDR3 has 18 amino acids. The CDR3 reads CASSPSLGEAPSLLGYTF.

This clonotype is medium-sized (0.01 to 0.1%) by frequency. The V call is TRBV9, the J call TRBJ1-2. The CDR3 extends over 13 amino acids. CDR1 is SGDLS, CDR2 YYNGEE, per germline. The CDR3 loop reads CASSGERVYGYTF.

Its frequency marks this clonotype as medium-sized (0.01 to 0.1%). This rearrangement joins TRBV30 to TRBJ1-5. CDR3 length: 14 residues. The germline V gene has CDR1 GTSNPN and CDR2 SVGIG (reference sequence). The CDR3 spells CAWSGQSSNQPQHF.

This clonotype is medium-sized by frequency. CDR3 in amino acids: CASSSLAEAYNEQFF. The chain links TRBV7-9 to TRBJ2-1; checking the TCRdb D call of TRBD1 is not possible without DNA. CDR3 length: 15 amino acids. Per germline, CDR1 SEHNR and CDR2 FQNEAQ (reference sequence).

The chain links TRBV28 to TRBJ2-5. This CDR3 is 11 amino acids long. CDR1 and CDR2 (germline): MDHEN, SYDVKM. This CDR3 reads CASSSPETQYF.

According to its frequency, this clonotype is medium-sized. This rearrangement joins TRBV6-5 to TRBJ2-1; TCRdb reports TRBD1, a call that lacks DNA to check it against. The germline CDR1 and CDR2 sequences are MNHEY and SVGAGI. CDR3 length equals 14 residues. CDR3: CASSYRASHNEQFF.

This clonotype is medium-sized by frequency. The gene calls are TRBV20-1 and TRBJ2-5; TCRdb lists TRBD1, though no DNA is available to test this call. CDR3 length: 14 residues. Per the germline V gene, CDR1 is DFQATT and CDR2 is SNEGSKA (reference sequence). This CDR3 reads CSASARQVQETQYF.

The chain links TRBV29-1 to TRBJ2-3; TCRdb names TRBD2, which stays unverified in the absence of DNA. In germline, CDR1 is SQVTM, CDR2 ANQGSEA. This CDR3 spans 15 amino acids. This CDR3 is CSVDGLADSTDTQYF.

The chain is built from TRBV29-1 and TRBJ2-4; TCRdb indicates TRBD1, and absent DNA this call remains unverified. CDR1 SQVTM and CDR2 ANQGSEA come from the germline V gene. This CDR3 has 15 amino acids. The CDR3 sequence: CSVEVGRGQKNIQYF.

The gene calls are TRBV4-1 and TRBJ2-7; as DNA is missing, the TRBD2 call by TCRdb cannot be tested. The CDR3 is 15 residues long. Germline V lookup: CDR1 MGHRA, CDR2 YSYEKL. CDR3 sequence reads: CASSQVAGGPYEQYF.

J is TRBJ2-1 and V is TRBV29-1. The germline gives CDR1 SQVTM, CDR2 ANQGSEA. The CDR3 is 15 residues long. Here the CDR3 reads CSVPIWRGVYNEQFF.

In terms of frequency, this clonotype is medium-sized (0.01 to 0.1%). The chain uses TRBV15 and TRBJ2-5; the D gene TCRdb calls, TRBD1, cannot be checked with no DNA. From germline, CDR1 is LNHNV and CDR2 YYDKDF (reference sequence). This CDR3 has 14 amino acids. The CDR3 sequence is CATSRESGEETQYF.

This clonotype is medium-sized by frequency. V usage is TRBV11-3 and J usage is TRBJ2-2; there is no DNA to check the TCRdb D call of TRBD2. The CDR3 runs 13 residues. Germline loops: CDR1 SGHNT, CDR2 YENEEA. The CDR3 loop is CASITGPGGELFF.

This CDR3 is CSVSTGGRIVAGDTEAFF. This chain joins TRBV20-1 and TRBJ1-1; no DNA is available, so the TRBD1 call from TCRdb remains unchecked. CDR3 size: 18 residues. Germline assignment: CDR1 DFQATT and CDR2 SNEGSKA (reference sequence).

The V gene is TRBV5-8, the J gene TRBJ2-2; TCRdb's assignment of TRBD2 cannot be checked, as there is no DNA. The CDR3 has 13 amino acids. CDR1 is SGHTS and CDR2 is YDEGEE in the germline V gene. CDR3 region: CASSPSWAGELFF. The variable domain in full, with the rest retrieved from reference TRBV5-8 and TRBJ2-2, is EAGVTQSPTHLIKTRGQQATLRCSPISGHTSVYWYQQALGLGLQFLLWYDEGEERNRGNFPPRFSGRQFPNYSSELNVNALELEDSALYLCASSPSWAGELFFGEGSRLTVL.

Here the CDR3 reads CSVQLADRSYNEQFF. The chain is built from TRBV29-1 and TRBJ2-1. The CDR3 totals 15 residues. Germline lookup yields CDR1 SQVTM and CDR2 ANQGSEA.

This sequence joins TRBV7-9 and TRBJ1-1; TCRdb gives TRBD1 as the D gene, but with no DNA this cannot be confirmed. CDR1 is SEHNR, CDR2 FQNEAQ, per germline (reference sequence). The CDR3 sequence is 14 residues long. The CDR3 is CASSLGQGFPEAFF.

J is TRBJ2-7 and V is TRBV5-6; TCRdb gives TRBD1 as the D gene, but with no DNA this cannot be confirmed. The V gene's germline CDR1 is SGHDT and CDR2 YYEEEE. CDR3 length equals 14 residues. The CDR3 sequence: CASSSGGRAYEQYF.

The J gene is TRBJ2-7, the V gene TRBV21-1. TRBV21-1 is listed as a pseudogene. The CDR3 spans 12 residues. The CDR3 here is CARRPKDYEQYF.

This clonotype registers medium-sized by frequency. The chain's CDR3 is CSAGLAGWSNEQFF. The rearrangement links TRBV20-1 to TRBJ2-1; TCRdb picks TRBD2, but there is no DNA to check that call. This CDR3 spans 14 amino acids. Germline-derived CDR1 and CDR2 are DFQATT and SNEGSKA (reference sequence).

This chain uses TRBV6-5 with TRBJ2-7; as DNA is missing, the TRBD1 call by TCRdb cannot be tested. CDR1 and CDR2 (germline): MNHEY, SVGAGI. The CDR3 has 13 amino acids. The chain's CDR3 is CASSLATGVEQYF.

The chain links TRBV11-2 to TRBJ2-5; TCRdb's D gene call, TRBD1, goes unchecked for lack of DNA. Germline values: CDR1 SGHAT, CDR2 FQNNGV. The CDR3 is 12 residues long. The CDR3 is CASSGQQETQYF.